A single sample is the source of the 30 T cell receptor beta chains below, sequenced in a study of CD8+ T cells in alopecia areata. RNA was extracted and reverse transcribed into cDNA as the sequencing template. TCRdb's copy holds only in-frame clones and misses some; the assay was immunoSEQ multiplex PCR. This sample carries around 190,000 clones, about three fifths of them seen once, and the ten largest clones take 4.2%. The treatment here: oral pan-JAK inhibitor, 5-10 mg twice daily. The material was CD4+ T cells sorted from blood, obtained at week 4, from a patient treated with tofacitinib. These receptors were collected from a human donor with alopecia areata.

The chain employs TRBV15 and TRBJ2-3; possible D gene TRBD2, 7 bases. Deletions cut 6 bases from V and 2 bases from J, with 15 bases between. Germline CDR1 and CDR2: LNHNV and YYDKDF (reference sequence). The CDR3 extends over 15 amino acids. The CDR3 is CATSRQGGATDTQYF. In DNA form, the CDR3 reads TGTGCCACCAGTCGTCAAGGGGGGGCCACAGATACGCAGTATTTT.

The rearrangement joins TRBV2 to TRBJ2-6; a weak D match, TRBD1 (5 bases). Between the trimmed V and J ends, which lost 7 bases and 2 bases, there was a span of 12 bases. The germline V gene has CDR1 SNHLY and CDR2 FYNNEI. CDR3 length: 15 amino acids. CDR3 in DNA: TGTGCCAGCATCCAGGGCCTCCCTGGGGCCAACGTCCTGACTTTC. It is translated as CASIQGLPGANVLTF.

The sample holds many counts of this clone. The rearrangement uses TRBV7-2 and TRBJ2-1; 9 nucleotides line up with TRBD1. CDR1 SGHTA and CDR2 FQGNSA come from the germline V gene. V shed 6 bases, J shed 6 bases, and the junction held 3 bases outside the gene matches. The length of the CDR3 is 13 residues. CDR3 protein: CASRTGGGNEQFF. The CDR3, as DNA: TGTGCCAGCAGGACAGGGGGTGGCAATGAGCAGTTCTTC. Using reference TRBV7-2 and TRBJ2-1 for the parts outside the CDR3, the full variable domain is GAGVSQSPSNKVTEKGKDVELRCDPISGHTALYWYRQSLGQGLEFLIYFQGNSAPDKSGLPSDRFSAERTGGSVSTLTIQRTQQEDSAVYLCASRTGGGNEQFFGPGTRLTVL.

The V gene is TRBV7-2, the J gene TRBJ2-7, with D unclear. Germline loops: CDR1 SGHTA, CDR2 FQGNSA. The CDR3 totals 14 residues. Trimming stripped 1 base from V and 2 bases from J, with 9 bases between. CDR3 DNA sequence: TGTGCCAGCAGCTTAGGGCTAGGACCCTACGAGCAGTACTTC. Translated: CASSLGLGPYEQYF.

The chain employs TRBV2 and TRBJ1-6, with D perhaps TRBD1 (6 bases). Trimming removed 7 bases at V and 6 bases at J, with 22 bases between. There are 17 residues in the CDR3. From germline, CDR1 is SNHLY and CDR2 FYNNEI. The CDR3 spells CASIGTQLSRTNSPLHF. CDR3 coding DNA: TGTGCCAGCATCGGGACACAACTATCTAGAACTAATTCACCCCTCCACTTT.

V is TRBV4-2 and J is TRBJ2-7; D possibly corresponds to TRBD2 (6 bases). CDR1 is LGHNA, CDR2 YNFKEQ, per germline. The length of the CDR3 is 13 residues. V was pared by 2 bases and J by 7 bases, with 12 bases between. CDR3 sequence (DNA): TGTGCCAGCAGCCAATCGGGACTTCAAGAGCAGTACTTC. This sequence encodes CASSQSGLQEQYF.

This clone showed up just once. The chain combines TRBV5-1 with TRBJ2-5; D remains unclear. Germline loops: CDR1 SGHRS, CDR2 YFSETQ. The length of the CDR3 is 16 residues. The V gene lost 3 bases and the J gene lost 1 base, with 16 bases spanning the gap. CDR3 amino acids: CASSSNTPGPQETQYF. The CDR3 nucleotides are TGCGCCAGCAGCTCGAATACTCCCGGGCCCCAAGAGACCCAGTACTTC. Combining the CDR3 with reference TRBV5-1 and TRBJ2-5 gives the whole variable domain KAGVTQTPRYLIKTRGQQVTLSCSPISGHRSVSWYQQTPGQGLQFLFEYFSETQRNKGNFPGRFSGRQFSNSRSEMNVSTLELGDSALYLCASSSNTPGPQETQYFGPGTRLLVL.

The genes are TRBV30 and TRBJ2-4; D is tentatively TRBD1 or TRBD2 (5 bases each). CDR1 and CDR2 from the germline V gene are GTSNPN and SVGIG (reference sequence). The CDR3 length is 12 residues. V lost 5 bases and J lost 2, with 7 bases in between. The CDR3 DNA is TGTGCCTGGGGGGGAACCAAAAACATTCAGTACTTC. Protein: CAWGGTKNIQYF.

The V gene is TRBV7-8, the J gene TRBJ2-6, with no clear D. This CDR3 is built from 15 residues. The germline V gene has CDR1 SGHVS and CDR2 FQNEAQ. The germline V and J ends were trimmed by 2 bases and 1 base, with 6 bases remaining between them. CDR3 amino acids: CASSLRVSGANVLTF. The CDR3 DNA reads TGTGCCAGCAGCTTAAGAGTGTCTGGGGCCAACGTCCTGACTTTC.

This chain links TRBV7-9 with TRBJ1-2; D uncertain. The CDR3 runs to 15 residues. V dropped 5 bases and J dropped 4 bases, with 17 bases sitting between them. CDR1 is SEHNR and CDR2 is FQNEAQ in the germline V gene (reference sequence). The CDR3 DNA reads TGTGCCAGCAGCAATGACCTCTTAGCGGGCTATGGCTACACCTTC. Translating it yields CASSNDLLAGYGYTF.

This clone was detected a few times. The J gene is TRBJ2-2, the V gene TRBV2; D gene ambiguous. Looked up from germline, CDR1 is SNHLY and CDR2 is FYNNEI. With 6 bases removed from V and 7 bases from J, the gap between germline ends came to 18 bases. The length of the CDR3 is 15 residues. This CDR3 is CASSPLTGLGGELFF. CDR3 coding DNA: TGTGCCAGCAGCCCACTGACCGGATTGGGCGGGGAGCTGTTTTTT. Full variable domain (missing parts from reference TRBV2 and TRBJ2-2): EPEVTQTPSHQVTQMGQEVILRCVPISNHLYFYWYRQILGQKVEFLVSFYNNEISEKSEIFDDQFSVERPDGSNFTLKIRSTKLEDSAMYFCASSPLTGLGGELFFGEGSRLTVL.

This clone was counted once. The rearrangement joins TRBV9 to TRBJ1-2; 7 nucleotides match TRBD1. J gave up 2 bases and V 4 bases, and 8 bases lay outside the gene matches. The CDR3 has 15 residues. Looked up from germline, CDR1 is SGDLS and CDR2 is YYNGEE. DNA for the CDR3: TGTGCCAGCAGCCCCCGGGACAGACAAAACTATGGCTACACCTTC. Residues: CASSPRDRQNYGYTF.

This clone was counted a few times. The rearrangement joins TRBV10-3 to TRBJ1-1, with no clear D. The CDR3 consists of 12 residues. Germline V gene lookup returns CDR1 ENHRY and CDR2 SYGVKD. V was cut by 6 bases and J by 1 base, with 6 bases left in between. The CDR3 DNA is TGTGCCATCAGGACGACGAACACTGAAGCTTTCTTT. The encoded protein is CAIRTTNTEAFF.

This clone was seen a single time. V is TRBV29-1 and J is TRBJ2-1; tentative D call: TRBD2 (8 bases). The germline gives CDR1 SQVTM, CDR2 ANQGSEA. The ends were cut back, 5 bases at V and 3 bases at J, with 17 bases in the middle. The CDR3 is 15 amino acids. The DNA for the CDR3 is TGCAGCGTTCATAGGGGGCTAGCGGGCTACAATGAGCAGTTCTTC. The encoded protein is CSVHRGLAGYNEQFF.

This chain links TRBV7-9 with TRBJ1-5; D possibly corresponds to TRBD1 (5 bases). Trimming removed 5 bases from V and 0 bases from J, with 14 bases in between. CDR3 length: 16 residues. Germline V gene lookup returns CDR1 SEHNR and CDR2 FQNEAQ (reference sequence). The CDR3 sequence: CASSRGASDSNQPQHF. Written as DNA, the CDR3 is TGTGCCAGCAGCCGAGGGGCGTCGGATAGCAATCAGCCCCAGCATTTT.

The genes are TRBV29-1 and TRBJ1-2, with 8 nucleotides matching TRBD1. The CDR3 is made up of 13 amino acids. Per germline, CDR1 SQVTM and CDR2 ANQGSEA. V gave up 5 bases and J gave up 4 bases; unmatched junction bases: 6. The CDR3 region is CSVNDRGLYGYTF. CDR3 coding DNA: TGCAGCGTTAACGACAGGGGCCTCTATGGCTACACCTTC.

The rearrangement uses TRBV7-9 and TRBJ2-1, with D unclear. Germline V gene data show CDR1 as SEHNR and CDR2 as FQNEAQ (reference sequence). The CDR3 is 11 amino acids. Trimming took off 5 bases at V and 5 bases at J, with 4 bases between the two ends. The CDR3 DNA sequence: TGTGCCAGCAGCCCCGACAATGAGCAGTTCTTC. This gives the protein CASSPDNEQFF.

This rearrangement joins TRBV15 to TRBJ2-5; a weak D match, TRBD1 (5 bases). Trimming stripped 0 bases from V and 5 bases from J, with 13 bases between. CDR1 and CDR2 from the germline V gene are LNHNV and YYDKDF (reference sequence). The CDR3 totals 15 residues. CDR3 sequence reads: CATSRDNGRAETQYF. The DNA of the CDR3 is TGTGCCACCAGCAGAGATAACGGCAGGGCTGAGACCCAGTACTTC.

This sequence joins TRBV7-9 and TRBJ1-2, with D maybe TRBD1 (6 bases). Between the trimmed V and J ends, which lost 3 bases and 6 bases, there was a span of 11 bases. The V gene's germline CDR1 is SEHNR and CDR2 FQNEAQ (reference sequence). The CDR3 totals 13 residues. CDR3: CASSLAGVDGYTF. Here the CDR3 DNA reads TGTGCCAGCAGCTTGGCAGGGGTGGATGGCTACACCTTC.

This chain links TRBV30 with TRBJ2-5; 11 bases agree with TRBD1. V was pared by 1 base and J by 5 bases, with 12 bases of the junction left unmatched. The CDR3 extends over 17 amino acids. From germline, CDR1 is GTSNPN and CDR2 SVGIG (reference sequence). CDR3 protein: CAWSGYSRTGGAETQYF. CDR3 in DNA: TGTGCCTGGAGTGGTTATAGCCGGACAGGGGGCGCGGAGACCCAGTACTTC.

Regarding this clone: Other DNA sequences within the sample encode an identical CDR3. The gene calls are TRBV10-3 and TRBJ2-5; no firm D call. This CDR3 contains 12 residues. Germline V lookup: CDR1 ENHRY, CDR2 SYGVKD. V lost 8 bases and J lost 2, with 9 bases in between. The CDR3 reads CAIGVSQETQYF. CDR3 DNA sequence: TGTGCCATCGGTGTTAGTCAAGAGACCCAGTACTTC.

V is TRBV6-1 and J is TRBJ1-1; D call uncertain. Trimming pared 3 bases from V and 3 bases from J, leaving 8 bases between. The CDR3 extends over 13 amino acids. From germline, CDR1 is MNHNS and CDR2 SASEGT. The CDR3 coding sequence is TGTGCCAGCAGTGACAGGTCCTACACTGAAGCTTTCTTT. Its protein product is CASSDRSYTEAFF.

V and J are TRBV30 and TRBJ2-3; no reliable D call. This CDR3 spans 15 amino acids. Germline CDR1 is GTSNPN and CDR2 is SVGIG (reference sequence). V was pared by 0 bases and J by 1 base, with 11 bases between. The DNA for the CDR3 is TGTGCCTGGAGTGTTCAGCTGATACGCACAGATACGCAGTATTTT. Protein: CAWSVQLIRTDTQYF.

This rearrangement joins TRBV30 to TRBJ1-5; 7 bases align to TRBD1. CDR1 GTSNPN and CDR2 SVGIG come from the germline V gene (reference sequence). This CDR3 is built from 13 residues. V lost 2 bases to trimming and J lost 7 bases; unmatched junction nucleotides: 5. The CDR3 coding sequence is TGTGCCTGGAGTAGGGGACAGATCCAGCCCCAGCATTTT. Its translation is CAWSRGQIQPQHF.

The genes are TRBV7-2 and TRBJ1-6; TRBD1 is a possible D gene (5 bases). The CDR3 spans 13 residues. Germline-derived CDR1 and CDR2 are SGHTA and FQGNSA. Trimming pared 6 bases from V and 17 bases from J, leaving 20 bases between. CDR3 protein: CASSSGGRQRVHF. The CDR3 nucleotides read TGTGCCAGCAGTTCCGGGGGGAGACAGCGGGTCCACTTT.

J is TRBJ1-2 and V is TRBV4-3; D call uncertain. This CDR3 is 15 amino acids long. CDR1 and CDR2 (germline): LGHNA, YSLEER. V was shortened by 0 bases and J by 6 bases, with 14 bases between the two germline ends. CDR3 in amino acids: CASSQEATGKDGYTF. Here the CDR3 DNA reads TGCGCCAGCAGCCAAGAGGCTACGGGGAAGGATGGCTACACCTTC.

The rearrangement links TRBV4-3 to TRBJ2-1; maybe TRBD1 (6 bases). The germline V gene encodes CDR1 LGHNA and CDR2 YSLEER. The CDR3 extends over 15 amino acids. V gave up 0 bases and J gave up 2 bases, with 8 bases separating them. CDR3 DNA: TGCGCCAGCAGCCAAGATGGACAGCCCTACAATGAGCAGTTCTTC. Amino acid sequence: CASSQDGQPYNEQFF.

The rearrangement joins TRBV30 to TRBJ1-2; weak D call: TRBD1 (5 bases). The CDR3 consists of 15 residues. With 8 bases removed from V and 5 bases from J, the gap between germline ends came to 24 bases. The germline V gene encodes CDR1 GTSNPN and CDR2 SVGIG (reference sequence). CDR3 nucleotides: TGTGCCGGTCCGGACAATACGAGACTGTGGTATGGCTACACCTTC. This encodes CAGPDNTRLWYGYTF.

This rearrangement joins TRBV30 to TRBJ2-3, with a tentative D call TRBD2 (6 bases). Germline V gene lookup returns CDR1 GTSNPN and CDR2 SVGIG (reference sequence). The CDR3 contains 15 residues. The germline V and J ends were trimmed by 3 bases and 2 bases, with 15 bases remaining between them. Here the CDR3 DNA reads TGTGCCTGGAGATACGGCCAGGACTACACAGATACGCAGTATTTT. It encodes CAWRYGQDYTDTQYF.

The rearrangement joins TRBV9 to TRBJ2-3; unclear D gene. V shed 0 bases and J shed 6 bases, with 14 bases lying between them. CDR3 length: 15 amino acids. CDR1 and CDR2 from the germline V gene are SGDLS and YYNGEE. This CDR3 reads CASSVAVGSADTQYF. CDR3 nucleotides: TGTGCCAGCAGCGTAGCGGTGGGGTCAGCGGATACGCAGTATTTT.